The clone carrying this TCR beta chain was found once. Its antigen is unidentified. Sequenced by immunoSEQ multiplex PCR; TCRdb stores in-frame clones only, minus some. The table shows roughly 70,000 clones, with around 82% occurring only once. These data are taken from a study of a mutant IDH1 vaccine in newly diagnosed glioma. Noted time point: week 23, last vaccination. Vaccination comprised doses that each held 300 ug of mutant IDH1 20-mer peptide, plus topical imiquimod. This TCR came from a man between 18 and 29 years old with glioma. Source: PBMCs, taken from a glioma patient whose treatment included an IDH1 peptide vaccine.

The CDR3 is CASSEESSYNSPLHF. In DNA form, the CDR3 reads TGCGCCAGCAGCGAAGAGAGCTCCTATAATTCACCCCTCCACTTT. The genes are TRBV5-1 and TRBJ1-6; D is uncertain. The CDR3 length is 15 residues. The V end lost 4 bases, the J end lost 0 bases, and 8 bases lay between the germline ends. Germline CDR1 SGHRS, CDR2 YFSETQ.